Many counts were recorded for the clone carrying this T cell receptor beta chain. The target antigen is unknown. This sample is part of a study of CD8 T cells in ankylosing spondylitis. Study-wide results and limits: Reported data indicate significant enrichment of disease-linked clones within matched ankylosing spondylitis synovial fluid. Ankylosing spondylitis blood seemed to carry a telltale TCR beta motif made of fewer than 10 highly homologous variants.

The germline CDR1 and CDR2 sequences are MNHNS and SASEGT. The CDR3 is 14 amino acids. J was trimmed by 6 bases and V by 8 bases; bases with no gene match: 11. TCRdb re-called the 5' RACE reads through MiXCR, storing one row per CDR3 protein. Of about 750,000 distinct CDR3 sequences detected, around 20% appear once; the ten largest clones hold under 20%. The sequenced sample was blood, either unsorted or a sorted T cell fraction (not recorded which). The chain uses TRBV6-1 and TRBJ2-7; 9 bases align to TRBD1. This sequence was found in a male donor with ankylosing spondylitis. The CDR3 sequence: CASGPGQGTGEQYF. The CDR3 DNA reads as TGTGCCAGCGGTCCGGGACAGGGTACCGGCGAGCAGTACTTC.